Listed here are 32 T cell receptor beta chains from one sample, sequenced in a study of blood T cell repertoires in COVID-19. Clones were sequenced by immunoSEQ multiplex PCR, and TCRdb holds only the in-frame ones, with some missing. The sample yields roughly 100,000 clones, approximately 86% seen once. Material: peripheral blood. The receptors here all came from a woman over 75 with acute or convalescent COVID-19.

There are a few counts of this clone. The gene calls are TRBV6-6 and TRBJ1-2; D call uncertain. Germline V lookup: CDR1 MNHNY, CDR2 SVGAGI (reference sequence). The length of the CDR3 is 14 residues. Trimming removed 0 bases at V and 4 bases at J, with 9 bases between. The DNA of the CDR3 is TGTGCCAGCAGTTACTCAGACACCCCCTATGGCTACACCTTC. Its protein is CASSYSDTPYGYTF.

This clone was observed a handful of times. V and J are TRBV11-2 and TRBJ1-5, with a weak D call TRBD1 (5 bases). The CDR3 runs to 13 residues. Germline loops: CDR1 SGHAT, CDR2 FQNNGV. The germline V and J ends were trimmed by 1 base and 4 bases, with 5 bases remaining between them. The CDR3 spells CASSLGQNQPQHF. The CDR3 nucleotides read TGTGCCAGCAGCTTAGGACAGAATCAGCCCCAGCATTTT. Based on the CDR3 plus reference TRBV11-2 and TRBJ1-5, the full variable domain is EAGVAQSPRYKIIEKRQSVAFWCNPISGHATLYWYQQILGQGPKLLIQFQNNGVVDDSQLPKDRFSAERLKGVDSTLKIQPAKLEDSAVYLCASSLGQNQPQHFGDGTRLSIL.

The chain employs TRBV24-1 and TRBJ2-1; the match to TRBD1 covers 12 bases. V dropped 10 bases and J dropped 7; count of bases not matched to a gene: 4. The CDR3 contains 13 residues. CDR1 is KGHDR and CDR2 is SFDVKD in the germline V gene. This CDR3 is CATGTGGWNEQFF. The CDR3 DNA sequence: TGTGCCACTGGGACAGGGGGCTGGAATGAGCAGTTCTTC.

The chain uses TRBV2 and TRBJ1-6; no clear D gene. V lost 7 bases to trimming and J lost 10 bases, with 14 bases between them. The CDR3 is 13 residues long. The germline gives CDR1 SNHLY, CDR2 FYNNEI. CDR3 in DNA: TGTGCCAGCATGACTGAGATCGGGTCACCCCTCCACTTT. Translating gives CASMTEIGSPLHF.

This rearrangement joins TRBV11-3 to TRBJ2-5; 7 nucleotides agree with TRBD1. The junction had 5 bases not matched to a gene; V was cut back by 5 bases and J by 5 bases. Germline CDR1 and CDR2: SGHNT and YENEEA. There are 13 residues in the CDR3. This CDR3 is CASSNRGVETQYF. The CDR3 DNA is TGTGCCAGCAGCAACAGGGGAGTCGAGACCCAGTACTTC.

The chain recombines TRBV4-1 with TRBJ1-4, with 7 bases that match TRBD1. J gave up 4 bases and V 0 bases, and 5 bases lay outside the gene matches. The CDR3 is 16 residues long. Per the germline V gene, CDR1 is MGHRA and CDR2 is YSYEKL. CDR3 coding DNA: TGCGCCAGCAGCCAAGATAAGGGGGCATATAATGAAAAACTGTTTTTT. This codes for CASSQDKGAYNEKLFF.

J is TRBJ2-1 and V is TRBV20-1, with D perhaps TRBD1 (5 bases). The V and J ends lost 3 bases and 9 bases respectively, with 18 bases between them. Germline CDR1 reads DFQATT; CDR2 reads SNEGSKA (reference sequence). CDR3 length: 14 amino acids. CDR3: CSASPDSLGIEQFF. The CDR3, as DNA: TGCAGTGCTAGTCCCGACAGCCTGGGGATTGAGCAGTTCTTC.

The chain joins TRBV19 to TRBJ2-3; a possible D gene is TRBD1 (5 bases). The V gene's germline CDR1 is LNHDA and CDR2 SQIVND (reference sequence). V lost 2 bases and J 9 bases, leaving 9 bases between the germline ends. This CDR3 is built from 12 residues. The chain's CDR3 is CASSIQGGTQYF. CDR3 in DNA: TGTGCCAGTAGTATACAGGGCGGCACGCAGTATTTT.

The chain uses TRBV11-2 and TRBJ1-3, with TRBD1 as a possible D gene (6 bases). Germline CDR1 is SGHAT and CDR2 is FQNNGV. V was shortened by 5 bases and J by 4 bases, with 15 bases between the two germline ends. The CDR3 loop spans 15 amino acids. CDR3 nucleotides: TGTGCCAGCAGCCGAGGACAGCAGGTCGGAAACACCATATATTTT. Amino acid sequence: CASSRGQQVGNTIYF. Full variable domain (rest looked up from reference TRBV11-2 and TRBJ1-3): EAGVAQSPRYKIIEKRQSVAFWCNPISGHATLYWYQQILGQGPKLLIQFQNNGVVDDSQLPKDRFSAERLKGVDSTLKIQPAKLEDSAVYLCASSRGQQVGNTIYFGEGSWLTVV.

The chain carries TRBV29-1 and TRBJ1-2, with 8 nucleotides matching TRBD1. Per germline, CDR1 SQVTM and CDR2 ANQGSEA. The CDR3 extends over 14 amino acids. Trimming took 6 bases from V and 8 from J; bases not matched to a gene: 14. CDR3 nucleotides: TGCAGCGTAACATTTGGGACAGGCCAGGGGGGCTACACCTTC. Translation: CSVTFGTGQGGYTF.

This clone was detected only a few times. The rearrangement joins TRBV12-5 to TRBJ2-7; 7 bases fit TRBD1. CDR1 is LGHNT and CDR2 is FRNRAP in the germline V gene. Germline trimming cut 5 bases from V and 0 bases from J; bases unmatched to any gene: 7. CDR3 size: 15 residues. In DNA form, the CDR3 reads TGTGCTAGTGGTGCGGACAGGATAAACTCCTACGAGCAGTACTTC. Encoded protein: CASGADRINSYEQYF.

V gene TRBV5-1 combines with J gene TRBJ2-7; no definite D call. The V gene lost 0 bases and the J gene lost 3 bases, with 10 bases spanning the gap. CDR1 is SGHRS, CDR2 YFSETQ, per germline. The CDR3 has 14 amino acids. CDR3 sequence reads: CASSLEAGYYEQYF. The DNA of the CDR3 is TGCGCCAGCAGCTTGGAGGCAGGATACTACGAGCAGTACTTC.

The chain recombines TRBV10-3 with TRBJ2-5; D gene unclear. Trimming stripped 4 bases from V and 0 bases from J, with 6 bases between. The CDR3 has 13 residues. Germline CDR1 reads ENHRY; CDR2 reads SYGVKD. The CDR3 DNA follows: TGTGCCATCAGTGGAACAGACCAAGAGACCCAGTACTTC. This codes for CAISGTDQETQYF.

The rearrangement joins TRBV2 to TRBJ2-1; D may be TRBD2 (6 bases). Germline CDR1 reads SNHLY; CDR2 reads FYNNEI. Trimming left V 5 bases short and J 5 bases short, with 16 bases between. The CDR3 contains 15 residues. CDR3 loop: CASSPLAIRNNEQFF. DNA of the CDR3: TGTGCCAGCAGTCCCCTAGCGATCAGAAACAATGAGCAGTTCTTC.

CDR3 DNA: TGTGCCAGCTCACCCCTATCTGGGGCCAACGTCCTGACTTTC. Its protein product is CASSPLSGANVLTF. The rearrangement uses TRBV18 and TRBJ2-6; no firm D call. CDR1 is KGHSH and CDR2 is LQKENI in the germline V gene. The CDR3 length is 14 residues. Trimming stripped 3 bases from V and 1 base from J, with 4 bases between.

This clone appeared a single time. The J gene is TRBJ2-5, the V gene TRBV20-1; D gene uncertain. Germline V gene lookup returns CDR1 DFQATT and CDR2 SNEGSKA (reference sequence). Trimming left V 6 bases short and J 1 base short, with 6 bases between. The CDR3 spans 11 residues. As DNA, the CDR3 is TGCAGTGCGCCGGTCCAAGAGACCCAGTACTTC. It codes for CSAPVQETQYF.

The chain uses TRBV11-2 and TRBJ1-4, with 9 bases aligning to TRBD1. There are 17 residues in the CDR3. Germline-derived CDR1 and CDR2 are SGHAT and FQNNGV. The trim removed 5 bases at V and 0 bases at J, leaving 7 bases unmatched. CDR3 sequence reads: CASSQGTGSPTNEKLFF. CDR3 bases: TGTGCCAGCAGCCAAGGGACAGGGAGTCCAACTAATGAAAAACTGTTTTTT.

This clone appeared a few times. The chain recombines TRBV3-1 (or the pseudogene TRBV3-2) with TRBJ1-2, with 10 positions matching TRBD1. The CDR3 has 15 residues. The J segment lost 2 bases and the V segment lost 1 base, leaving 1 base of the junction unmatched. Germline values: CDR1 LGHDT, CDR2 YNNKEL (reference sequence). The CDR3 region has the DNA TGTGCCAGCAGCCAAGGGGGACAGGGGAACTATGGCTACACCTTC. Its translation is CASSQGGQGNYGYTF.

This clone was observed a handful of times. The V and J genes are TRBV6-1 and TRBJ2-7; TRBD2 aligns across 13 bases. The V gene end was trimmed by 4 bases and the J gene end by 3 bases; junction bases not matched to a gene: 6. This CDR3 is built from 16 residues. From germline, CDR1 is MNHNS and CDR2 SASEGT. The chain's CDR3 is CASSGQGLAGLYEQYF. CDR3 coding DNA: TGTGCCAGCAGTGGCCAGGGACTAGCGGGGCTCTACGAGCAGTACTTC.

The chain links TRBV27 to TRBJ1-1; no clear D. Trimming pared 4 bases from V and 11 bases from J, leaving 17 bases between. CDR1 MNHEY and CDR2 SMNVEV come from the germline V gene (reference sequence). The length of the CDR3 is 13 residues. The DNA of the CDR3 is TGTGCCAGCAGTTCGCAGGTTCCCCCCCTCGCTTTCTTT. Its translation: CASSSQVPPLAFF.

CDR3 amino acids: CASSLFSGGLYEQYF. The CDR3 bases are TGTGCCAGCAGTCTCTTTAGCGGGGGGCTCTACGAGCAGTACTTC. This sequence joins TRBV2 and TRBJ2-7, with TRBD2 matching 10 bases. The CDR3 consists of 15 residues. Germline loops: CDR1 SNHLY, CDR2 FYNNEI. V lost 5 bases and J lost 3; bases outside the gene matches: 7.

This clone turned up a few times. The chain uses TRBV3-1 (or the pseudogene TRBV3-2) and TRBJ1-2; TRBD1 is a possible D gene (5 bases). Germline V lookup: CDR1 LGHDT, CDR2 YNNKEL (reference sequence). V gave up 4 bases and J gave up 1 base, with 7 bases separating them. The CDR3 is 13 amino acids. The CDR3 sequence is CASSRGGNYGYTF. CDR3 nucleotide sequence: TGTGCCAGCAGCCGCGGGGGTAACTATGGCTACACCTTC.

This chain links TRBV7-9 with TRBJ2-2; D is unclear. V was clipped by 2 bases and J by 4 bases, with 8 bases between them. This CDR3 is 14 amino acids long. Germline V gene lookup returns CDR1 SEHNR and CDR2 FQNEAQ (reference sequence). The CDR3: CASSLLTLTGELFF. The CDR3 bases are TGTGCCAGCAGCTTACTTACTCTCACCGGGGAGCTGTTTTTT.

The rearrangement links TRBV5-1 to TRBJ1-2; possibly TRBD1 for D (6 bases). V was shortened by 2 bases and J by 2 bases, with 10 bases between the two germline ends. The CDR3 has 14 residues. The germline CDR1 and CDR2 sequences are SGHRS and YFSETQ. The DNA of the CDR3 is TGCGCCAGCAGCTTAACCAGGGGAAACTATGGCTACACCTTC. Translation gives CASSLTRGNYGYTF.

This chain uses TRBV24-1 with TRBJ2-3; perhaps TRBD1 as D (6 bases). V was shortened by 4 bases and J by 2 bases, with 18 bases between the two germline ends. Looked up from germline, CDR1 is KGHDR and CDR2 is SFDVKD. This CDR3 spans 17 amino acids. This CDR3 reads CATSEESDRPLTDTQYF. The CDR3 coding sequence is TGTGCCACCAGTGAGGAAAGTGACAGGCCACTCACAGATACGCAGTATTTT.

The genes are TRBV4-1 and TRBJ1-2, with TRBD1 identical over 10 bases. V lost 4 bases to trimming and J lost 8 bases; unmatched junction nucleotides: 13. Germline V gene lookup returns CDR1 MGHRA and CDR2 YSYEKL. The CDR3 is 16 residues long. The CDR3, as DNA: TGCGCCAGCAGCCGAGGACAGGGGGTTCGGGTAGAGGGCTACACCTTC. It specifies CASSRGQGVRVEGYTF.

This rearrangement joins TRBV19 to TRBJ1-1; 7 bases match TRBD1. The CDR3 contains 12 residues. Germline V CDR1 and CDR2: LNHDA, SQIVND (reference sequence). Germline trimming cut 6 bases from V and 7 bases from J; bases unmatched to any gene: 5. CDR3: CASRLRQGEAFF. DNA of the CDR3: TGTGCCAGTAGACTTCGACAGGGTGAAGCTTTCTTT.

The V gene is TRBV6-5, the J gene TRBJ2-7; TRBD1 is a possible D gene (6 bases). The germline V gene encodes CDR1 MNHEY and CDR2 SVGAGI. CDR3 length: 13 amino acids. The V gene lost 8 bases and the J gene lost 0 bases, with 11 bases spanning the gap. DNA of the CDR3: TGTGCCAGCCTGAACAGGGTCTCCTACGAGCAGTACTTC. Translated, it gives CASLNRVSYEQYF.

This chain connects TRBV12-3 or TRBV12-4 to TRBJ2-3; D remains ambiguous. Deletions cut 3 bases from V and 1 base from J, with 5 bases between. The CDR3 runs 13 residues. As DNA, the CDR3 is TGTGCCAGCAGTTTTTTCGGCACAGATACGCAGTATTTT. Its translation: CASSFFGTDTQYF.

The table lists this clone with a count of one. The chain couples TRBV19 to TRBJ1-5; TRBD1 might be the D (6 bases). The V and J ends lost 9 bases and 9 bases respectively, with 24 bases between them. The CDR3 consists of 15 residues. The germline CDR1 and CDR2 sequences are LNHDA and SQIVND (reference sequence). The CDR3, as DNA: TGTGCCAGCCCAGGGGCAGGGTCGAATTTGAGGCCCCAGCATTTT. Translated, it gives CASPGAGSNLRPQHF.

This chain uses TRBV25-1 with TRBJ1-6, with a weak D call TRBD1 (5 bases). V dropped 1 base and J dropped 11 bases, with 15 bases sitting between them. CDR1 is MGHDK, CDR2 SYGVNS, per germline. The CDR3 consists of 15 residues. In DNA form, the CDR3 reads TGTGCCAGCAGTGAATGGGCAGGGAACGGGCCACCCCTCCACTTT. Protein sequence: CASSEWAGNGPPLHF.

The chain carries TRBV5-1 and TRBJ2-7; D is unresolved. The CDR3 is 13 residues long. In germline, CDR1 is SGHRS, CDR2 YFSETQ. The V and J ends lost 0 bases and 6 bases respectively, with 10 bases between them. CDR3 loop: CASSLGQAGEQYF. The DNA for the CDR3 is TGCGCCAGCAGCTTGGGGCAGGCCGGCGAGCAGTACTTC.